Only a few counts were recorded for the clone carrying this T cell receptor beta chain. Within the sample, other DNA sequences also encode this same CDR3. This entry belongs to a study of blood T cell repertoires in COVID-19. Produced via immunoSEQ multiplex PCR; TCRdb's table is partial and in-frame only. The data contain 150,000 to 180,000 clones, 83% of them seen just once; the ten biggest clones take up over 10%. CDR1 and CDR2 from the germline V gene are SEHNR and FQNEAQ (reference sequence). Germline trimming cut 5 bases from V and 5 bases from J; bases unmatched to any gene: 8. The CDR3 loop spans 15 amino acids.

This TCR was sampled from a woman in her fifties or sixties with COVID-19, enrolled during active disease. V and J are TRBV7-9 and TRBJ1-1, with TRBD1 identical over 10 bases. The sample consisted of peripheral blood. The CDR3 DNA reads as TGTGCCAGCAGCCCGCCCGGGACAGGGGTGACTGAAGCTTTCTTT. Translated: CASSPPGTGVTEAFF.